The present entry profiles one TCR beta chain with its context. Antigen: not known. Trimming removed 2 bases from V and 5 bases from J, with 15 bases in between. The germline V gene encodes CDR1 MNHGY and CDR2 SVAAGI. The CDR3 extends over 15 amino acids. Thyroid surgery took place with no prior treatment in any patient. This sample was included in a study of metastatic and nonmetastatic thyroid tumors. On the study more broadly: Malignant thyroid and benign thyroid patients provided blood and tumor or nodule tissue whose repertoires were compared. Regarding the study as a whole: According to reports, the diversity of TCR beta was significantly higher in malignant thyroid tumors than in benign nodules, and this held in both blood and tumor samples.

As handled by the study authors: A papillary thyroid cancer distant-metastasis classifier was built from CDR3 differences across clinicopathological groups. TCRdb recomputed clones from the PCR reads via MiXCR. The V and J calls reflect TCRdb's pipeline rather than the authors' work. The sample contains tens of thousands of clones, about a fifth of which appear only once. This sequence originates from a female donor with papillary thyroid cancer or a benign thyroid nodule (not recorded which). Some clones in this sample may be carry-over from other donors' samples. The rearrangement joins TRBV6-9 to TRBJ2-5; TRBD1 is a possible D gene (6 bases). The sample comprised blood. DNA for the CDR3: TGTGCCAGCAGTTATCTGGCAGGGGCCGGTGAGACCCAGTACTTC. Translating it yields CASSYLAGAGETQYF.